Below, one T cell receptor beta chain is given with its context. This entry belongs to a study of blood T cell repertoires in COVID-19. Background on the study: The origin of the acute and convalescent COVID-19 samples was the United States, Italy and Spain. Sample material is recorded as cDNA or gDNA derived from T cells, B-cell-depleted T cells, or PBMCs.

In the authors' methods: How many nucleated cells were present was estimated from reference gene primer amplification. Method: immunoSEQ multiplex PCR; TCRdb's copy keeps in-frame clones and lacks some. That table supplies the V and J calls and clone size; D and trimming were determined from the DNA. The sample contains 150,000 to 200,000 clones, around 82% of which appear only once. The germline V and J ends were trimmed by 5 bases and 3 bases, with 21 bases remaining between them. Germline assignment: CDR1 MDHEN and CDR2 SYDVKM. The CDR3 covers 17 residues. The sequenced material came from peripheral blood. The chain links TRBV28 to TRBJ2-3; a weak D match, TRBD1 (6 bases). The clonotype was recovered from a human donor with acute or convalescent COVID-19. The donor label of this sample is uncertain. CDR3 sequence: CASSGMNRATGTDTQYF. As DNA, the CDR3 is TGTGCCAGCAGTGGCATGAACAGGGCCACTGGGACAGATACGCAGTATTTT.